Each of the 21 T cell receptor beta chains below was sequenced from the same sample in a study of blood T cell repertoires in COVID-19. The method was immunoSEQ multiplex PCR; TCRdb's version includes in-frame clones alone and lacks a portion of them. The data contain roughly 110,000 clones, about four fifths of them singletons. The sequencing sample was made of peripheral blood. Receptor source: a man aged 70-80 years with acute or convalescent COVID-19.

As regards this clone: A much larger clone sits a single nucleotide away, making a read error possible. The V gene is TRBV5-1, the J gene TRBJ2-5; D perhaps matches TRBD2 (6 bases). V dropped 4 bases and J dropped 0 bases, with 13 bases sitting between them. Per germline, CDR1 SGHRS and CDR2 YFSETQ. CDR3 size: 15 residues. Written as DNA, the CDR3 is TGCGCCAGCAGCAGAGGGGCTAGCGACCAAGAGACCCAGTACTTC. Amino acid sequence: CASSRGASDQETQYF.

The gene calls are TRBV7-2 and TRBJ1-3, with D maybe TRBD1 (6 bases). The V end was cut by 5 bases, the J end by 0 bases, with 14 bases between. The CDR3 loop spans 16 amino acids. Germline V gene sequence: CDR1 SGHTA, CDR2 FQGNSA. CDR3 residues: CASSRGHSSSGNTIYF. The CDR3 DNA reads as TGTGCCAGCAGCCGGGGACACTCTAGCTCTGGAAACACCATATATTTT.

This sequence joins TRBV9 and TRBJ2-1, with a possible D match to TRBD1 (6 bases). Germline CDR1 and CDR2: SGDLS and YYNGEE. Trimming took 0 bases from V and 7 from J, leaving 26 bases between them. The CDR3 has 19 residues. CDR3 sequence reads: CASSVGTAVSLGGKNEQFF. CDR3 nucleotides: TGTGCCAGCAGCGTAGGGACCGCAGTGTCACTAGGGGGAAAGAATGAGCAGTTCTTC.

This chain uses TRBV3-1 (or the pseudogene TRBV3-2) with TRBJ1-4; D unresolved. The CDR3 is 11 residues long. V shed 10 bases and J shed 8 bases, with 11 bases lying between them. Germline V gives CDR1 LGHDT, CDR2 YNNKEL (reference sequence). The CDR3 reads CATRTGEKLFF. The CDR3 DNA follows: TGTGCCACCCGGACTGGGGAAAAACTGTTTTTT.

This clone showed up just once. This chain links TRBV19 with TRBJ2-7; D call uncertain. The CDR3 contains 11 residues. The germline V gene encodes CDR1 LNHDA and CDR2 SQIVND (reference sequence). The V end lost 4 bases, the J end lost 4 bases, and 5 bases lay between the germline ends. The DNA of the CDR3 is TGTGCCAGTAGTAACGGGTACGAGCAGTACTTC. As protein: CASSNGYEQYF.

The chain links TRBV5-8 to TRBJ1-5; D might be TRBD1 (5 bases). Trimming took off 4 bases at V and 5 bases at J, with 16 bases between the two ends. Per the germline V gene, CDR1 is SGHTS and CDR2 is YDEGEE. This CDR3 has 15 amino acids. The CDR3 here is CASSLWGVVDQPQHF. In DNA form, the CDR3 reads TGTGCCAGCAGCCTGTGGGGGGTGGTCGATCAGCCCCAGCATTTT.

This clone occurred once. V and J are TRBV6-5 and TRBJ1-1, with 8 bases identical to TRBD1. This CDR3 has 14 residues. J was trimmed by 6 bases and V by 4 bases; bases with no gene match: 7. CDR1 and CDR2 (germline): MNHEY, SVGAGI. The CDR3 loop reads CASSSVTGVPEAFF. The CDR3 DNA follows: TGTGCCAGCAGTTCCGTGACAGGGGTCCCTGAAGCTTTCTTT.

This sequence joins TRBV11-2 and TRBJ2-7; perhaps TRBD1 as D (6 bases). Germline values: CDR1 SGHAT, CDR2 FQNNGV. Trimming cost V 6 bases and J 3 bases, with 12 bases left between them. The length of the CDR3 is 13 residues. CDR3 region: CASRPTGGYEQYF. CDR3 DNA: TGTGCCAGCAGACCGACAGGTGGCTACGAGCAGTACTTC.

The chain couples TRBV19 to TRBJ1-4; unclear D gene. V lost 5 bases, J lost 5 bases, and 12 bases lay in between. Germline CDR1 is LNHDA and CDR2 is SQIVND (reference sequence). CDR3 length equals 14 residues. CDR3 sequence: CASSPGKENEKLFF. The DNA for the CDR3 is TGTGCCAGTAGTCCCGGTAAGGAGAATGAAAAACTGTTTTTT.

The chain couples TRBV5-1 to TRBJ2-2, with 10 bases that match TRBD2. The CDR3 sequence is 18 residues long. Trimming at V came to 5 bases and at J to 2 bases, leaving 12 bases not matched to a gene. Germline CDR1 SGHRS, CDR2 YFSETQ. The CDR3 loop is CASRTDSGGLLNTGELFF. Written as DNA, the CDR3 is TGCGCCAGCAGGACGGATAGCGGGGGGCTTCTAAACACCGGGGAGCTGTTTTTT.

The DNA of the CDR3 is TGTGCCAGCAGCTTGATGGTGGGACAGGGGGGGTATGGCTACACCTTC. It translates to CASSLMVGQGGYGYTF. The chain combines TRBV5-6 with TRBJ1-2, with 11 bases matching TRBD1. V lost 1 base and J lost 5; bases outside the gene matches: 7. Germline loops: CDR1 SGHDT, CDR2 YYEEEE. The CDR3 consists of 16 residues.

The table lists this clone with a few counts. The gene calls are TRBV6-5 and TRBJ1-1; 7 nucleotides line up with TRBD1. The V gene end was trimmed by 4 bases and the J gene end by 0 bases; junction bases not matched to a gene: 5. From germline, CDR1 is MNHEY and CDR2 SVGAGI. This CDR3 has 15 amino acids. This CDR3 is CASSSQGFMNTEAFF. Here the CDR3 DNA reads TGTGCCAGCAGTTCACAGGGGTTCATGAACACTGAAGCTTTCTTT.

The V gene is TRBV9, the J gene TRBJ1-6; D is possibly TRBD1 (6 bases). Trimming cost V 1 base and J 7 bases, with 15 bases left between them. The CDR3 is 16 residues long. Germline lookup yields CDR1 SGDLS and CDR2 YYNGEE. CDR3 sequence reads: CASSVLADSENSPLHF. CDR3 sequence (DNA): TGTGCCAGCAGCGTACTAGCGGACAGTGAAAATTCACCCCTCCACTTT.

This sequence joins TRBV3-1 (or the pseudogene TRBV3-2) and TRBJ1-1; D gene uncertain. Trimming left V 3 bases short and J 4 bases short, with 12 bases between. Germline V gene sequence: CDR1 LGHDT, CDR2 YNNKEL (reference sequence). The CDR3 has 14 amino acids. The CDR3: CASSHYREGTEAFF. CDR3 nucleotide sequence: TGTGCCAGCAGCCATTACCGGGAGGGCACTGAAGCTTTCTTT.

The rearrangement links TRBV5-1 to TRBJ1-4; possible D gene TRBD1, 5 bases. Germline CDR1 and CDR2: SGHRS and YFSETQ. Trimming took 0 bases from V and 3 from J, leaving 12 bases between them. The CDR3 is 16 amino acids. CDR3 DNA sequence: TGCGCCAGCAGCTTGGAGCCAGTCAGGGCTAATGAAAAACTGTTTTTT. Translated, it gives CASSLEPVRANEKLFF. Based on the CDR3 plus reference TRBV5-1 and TRBJ1-4, the full variable domain is KAGVTQTPRYLIKTRGQQVTLSCSPISGHRSVSWYQQTPGQGLQFLFEYFSETQRNKGNFPGRFSGRQFSNSRSEMNVSTLELGDSALYLCASSLEPVRANEKLFFGSGTQLSVL.

The genes are TRBV12-3 or TRBV12-4 and TRBJ1-1, with D possibly being TRBD1 (5 bases). Trimming took off 1 base at V and 4 bases at J, with 7 bases between the two ends. The CDR3 spans 13 residues. This CDR3 reads CASSLGRGTEAFF. CDR3 DNA sequence: TGTGCCAGCAGTTTAGGGAGGGGCACTGAAGCTTTCTTT.

V usage is TRBV5-8 and J usage is TRBJ1-1; the D is unclear. This CDR3 contains 12 residues. V was cut by 1 base and J by 8 bases, with 9 bases left in between. Germline-derived CDR1 and CDR2 are SGHTS and YDEGEE. The CDR3 DNA is TGTGCCAGCAGCTTGATCTGGAGCGAAGCTTTCTTT. This sequence encodes CASSLIWSEAFF.

The J gene is TRBJ1-4, the V gene TRBV25-1; tentatively, D is TRBD1 (5 bases). Germline CDR1 MGHDK, CDR2 SYGVNS. V dropped 4 bases and J dropped 3 bases, with 12 bases sitting between them. The CDR3 contains 15 residues. The CDR3 region is CASSGGGLSNEKLFF. DNA for the CDR3: TGTGCCAGCAGTGGGGGGGGACTTTCTAATGAAAAACTGTTTTTT. The full variable domain, rest sourced from reference TRBV25-1 and TRBJ1-4, is EADIYQTPRYLVIGTGKKITLECSQTMGHDKMYWYQQDPGMELHLIHYSYGVNSTEKGDLSSESTVSRIRTEHFPLTLESARPSHTSQYLCASSGGGLSNEKLFFGSGTQLSVL.

This clone was found a few times. The rearrangement links TRBV5-5 to TRBJ1-2, with 7 bases matching TRBD1. J lost 2 bases, V lost 3 bases, and 4 bases had no gene match. This CDR3 spans 14 amino acids. Germline lookup yields CDR1 SGHKS and CDR2 YYEKEE (reference sequence). The CDR3 DNA follows: TGTGCCAGCAGCTACACAGGGGAAAACTATGGCTACACCTTC. Translating it yields CASSYTGENYGYTF.

CDR3 in amino acids: CASSYVGLGGYEQFF. DNA for the CDR3: TGTGCCAGCAGTTACGTGGGGCTGGGGGGTTATGAGCAGTTCTTC. This chain links TRBV6-5 with TRBJ2-1; D perhaps matches TRBD2 (6 bases). The CDR3 extends over 15 amino acids. Looked up from germline, CDR1 is MNHEY and CDR2 is SVGAGI. The V gene lost 2 bases and the J gene lost 8 bases, with 16 bases spanning the gap.

The V call is TRBV2, the J call TRBJ1-2; D is perhaps TRBD1 (5 bases). Germline lookup yields CDR1 SNHLY and CDR2 FYNNEI. The CDR3 is 14 residues long. Trimming cost V 1 base and J 6 bases, with 12 bases left between them. The CDR3 protein is CASSEVAGRNGYTF. The CDR3 DNA reads as TGTGCCAGCAGTGAAGTAGCAGGGCGCAATGGCTACACCTTC.